This entry lists 2 T cell receptor beta chains sequenced from one sample in a study of beta chain features in type 1 diabetes. These TCRs' antigens remain unknown. Every isolated RNA sample was fully reverse transcribed, so sequencing captured expressed TCRB transcripts. Sequenced by immunoSEQ multiplex PCR; TCRdb stores in-frame clones only, minus some. The sample yields more than 300,000 clones, around 9.3% seen once. The study, taken as a whole, reports: In all four CD4+ subsets, TCRB CDR3 length was significantly, moderately reduced in type 1 diabetes.

Sequenced input: central memory CD4+ T cells from blood. Receptor source: a man younger than 40 with type 1 diabetes.

This clone was detected a few times. The CDR3 region is CAWSNGHGEKLFF. In nucleotides, the CDR3 is TGTGCCTGGAGTAACGGGCACGGTGAAAAACTGTTTTTT. The J gene is TRBJ1-4, the V gene TRBV30; the D is unclear. This CDR3 has 13 residues. Germline loops: CDR1 GTSNPN, CDR2 SVGIG (reference sequence). V was pared by 2 bases and J by 7 bases, with 11 bases between.

In this sample, this clone turned up a few times. The chain is built from TRBV6-5 and TRBJ2-5, with TRBD2 as a possible D gene (6 bases). The CDR3 covers 13 residues. CDR1 and CDR2 from the germline V gene are MNHEY and SVGAGI. The CDR3 coding sequence is TGTGCAACCTTCTCCGGGGGTCAAGAGACCCAGTACTTC. Its translation is CATFSGGQETQYF.